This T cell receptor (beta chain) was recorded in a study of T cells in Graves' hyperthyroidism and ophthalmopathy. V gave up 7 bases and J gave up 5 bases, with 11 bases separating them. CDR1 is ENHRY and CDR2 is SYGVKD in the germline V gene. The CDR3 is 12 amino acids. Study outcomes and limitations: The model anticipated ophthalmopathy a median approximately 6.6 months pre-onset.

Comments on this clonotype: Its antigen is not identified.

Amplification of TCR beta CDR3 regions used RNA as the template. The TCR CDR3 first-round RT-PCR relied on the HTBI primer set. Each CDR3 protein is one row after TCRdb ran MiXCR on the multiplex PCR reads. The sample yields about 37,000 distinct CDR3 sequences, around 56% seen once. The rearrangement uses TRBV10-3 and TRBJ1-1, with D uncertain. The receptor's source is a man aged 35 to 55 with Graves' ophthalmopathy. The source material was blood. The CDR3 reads CAIKNPTTEAFF. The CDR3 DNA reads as TGTGCCATCAAGAATCCTACGACTGAAGCTTTCTTT.